This T cell receptor beta chain was profiled in a study of OX40 agonist ivuxolimab in advanced cancers. Study-level background: Cohort: 80% to 90% men, mean age about 60, aged roughly 20 to 79.

Study conclusions and caveats: The study observed clonal expansion of CD4+ and CD8+ blood T cells by week 6 at 0.1 to 3.0 mg/kg.

The assay was immunoSEQ multiplex PCR, and TCRdb's table has in-frame clones only and misses some. Of about 50,000 clones in the sample, around 87% were seen once. Details on this clone: As yet, its antigen is unknown.

Autoimmune disease history or systemic immunosuppression barred patients. At cycle 4 day 1, cycle 7 day 1, and baseline, blood was sampled. The input for sequencing was CD4+ or CD8+ T cells sorted from blood, taken in a trial of the OX40 agonist ivuxolimab. The sequence derives from an adult with an advanced solid tumor such as melanoma, head and neck, liver or kidney cancer.

The chain's CDR3 is CASSFRRASTDTQYF. CDR3 DNA sequence: TGTGCCAGCAGCTTTCGGAGGGCTAGCACAGATACGCAGTATTTT. The chain is built from TRBV7-2 and TRBJ2-3; D possibly corresponds to TRBD2 (6 bases). V was clipped by 3 bases and J by 0 bases, with 10 bases between them. The CDR3 extends over 15 amino acids. Germline V gives CDR1 SGHTA, CDR2 FQGNSA. The variable domain in full, completed from reference TRBV7-2 and TRBJ2-3, reads GAGVSQSPSNKVTEKGKDVELRCDPISGHTALYWYRQSLGQGLEFLIYFQGNSAPDKSGLPSDRFSAERTGGSVSTLTIQRTQQEDSAVYLCASSFRRASTDTQYFGPGTRLTVL.